A single sample gave rise to the 6 T cell receptor beta chains below, sequenced in a study of human T cells and chemical hapten exposure. One entry per CDR3 protein results from TCRdb running MiXCR on the RACE reads. The sample lists approximately 80,000 distinct CDR3 sequences, 14% occurring once. Described time point: pre-sensitization, week 0. This sample's treatment: therapeutic diphenylcyclopropenone sensitization with weekly scalp DPC. Sample: whole blood, taken in connection with sensitization to the hapten diphenylcyclopropenone (DPC). The receptors derive from a woman aged 50 to 65 with alopecia areata. Some clones in this sample may be carry-over from other donors' samples.

This chain uses TRBV4-3 with TRBJ1-2; D is unclear. This CDR3 region has 14 residues. V gave up 0 bases and J gave up 7 bases, with 12 bases separating them. CDR1 is LGHNA and CDR2 is YSLEER in the germline V gene. The CDR3, as DNA: TGCGCCAGCAGCCAAGAATTGGGGTCTTTTGGCTACACCTTC. It translates to CASSQELGSFGYTF.

This clonotype was recorded a few times. The chain is built from TRBV6-5 and TRBJ2-1; 10 bases agree with TRBD2. The germline gives CDR1 MNHEY, CDR2 SVGAGI. V was clipped by 0 bases and J by 9 bases; unmatched bases: 5. The CDR3 totals 15 residues. The CDR3 loop is CASSYSLAGASEQFF. CDR3 nucleotides: TGTGCCAGCAGTTACTCCCTAGCGGGAGCGAGTGAGCAGTTCTTC.

The chain is built from TRBV4-3 and TRBJ2-5; TRBD2 aligns across 7 bases. Trimming at V came to 0 bases and at J to 4 bases, leaving 14 bases not matched to a gene. The germline V gene encodes CDR1 LGHNA and CDR2 YSLEER. The CDR3 totals 18 residues. The CDR3 is CASSQDLVTSVGRETQYF. The CDR3 DNA sequence: TGCGCCAGCAGCCAAGATCTGGTAACTAGCGTAGGGAGAGAGACCCAGTACTTC.

This chain uses TRBV24-1 with TRBJ2-1, with D possibly matching TRBD2 (5 bases). The V end was cut by 4 bases, the J end by 9 bases, with 9 bases between. The germline gives CDR1 KGHDR, CDR2 SFDVKD. This CDR3 comprises 12 residues. The DNA of the CDR3 is TGTGCCACCAGTGAGCGAGGAGGTGAGCAGTTCTTC. This translates into CATSERGGEQFF.

This clonotype was detected a few times. The rearrangement joins TRBV24-1 to TRBJ2-1, with D unresolved. Trimming pared 2 bases from V and 0 bases from J, leaving 10 bases between. The CDR3 length is 16 residues. Germline CDR1 and CDR2: KGHDR and SFDVKD. CDR3 amino acids: CATSDSATRSYNEQFF. The CDR3, as DNA: TGTGCCACCAGTGATTCTGCGACCCGCTCCTACAATGAGCAGTTCTTC.

This clonotype has more than one count but fewer than ten. The J gene is TRBJ2-1, the V gene TRBV7-9, with TRBD1 identical over 11 bases. The CDR3 is made up of 20 amino acids. V gave up 1 base and J gave up 1 base; unmatched junction bases: 12. Per germline, CDR1 SEHNR and CDR2 FQNEAQ (reference sequence). DNA of the CDR3: TGTGCCAGCAGCTTAGTGGGGAGGACAGGGGGCTCGAGATCCTACAATGAGCAGTTCTTC. Translated: CASSLVGRTGGSRSYNEQFF.